Listed below are T cell receptor beta chains from one sample, sequenced in a study of blood T cells in healthy people across ages. Using its own MiXCR run on the 5' RACE reads, TCRdb lists one record per CDR3 protein. The sample includes more than 1,000,000 distinct CDR3 sequences, 20% to 25% of them seen just once. In addition, the sample was reused for a study of T cells of mothers and their children.

Sequences were obtained from blood. The receptors derive from a girl aged 2 to 9 in good health. The CDR3 runs from the conserved cysteine through the conserved F or W. A D gene is named only where the DNA matches it firmly. The size of a clone is reported for some rows only, either as once, few or many, or as a class for expanded clones.

j_call: TRBJ1-2; d_call: NA; clone_size: few; v_call: TRBV5-1; cdr3_aa: CASSPDRFYLHVYGYTF; cdr3_nt: TGCGCCAGCAGCCCTGACAGGTTCTACCTTCACGTCTATGGCTACACCTTC
j_call: TRBJ2-5; d_call: TRBD1; clone_size: NA; v_call: TRBV7-9; cdr3_aa: CASSLGDRGLQETQYF; cdr3_nt: TGTGCCAGCAGCTTAGGGGACAGGGGACTCCAAGAGACCCAGTACTTC
j_call: TRBJ2-7; d_call: NA; clone_size: NA; v_call: TRBV9; cdr3_aa: CASSADRDSPTYEQYF; cdr3_nt: TGTGCCAGCAGCGCGGACCGGGACTCCCCCACCTACGAGCAGTACTTC
j_call: TRBJ1-4; d_call: NA; clone_size: NA; v_call: TRBV20-1; cdr3_aa: CSARASRQEKLFF; cdr3_nt: TGCAGTGCTAGGGCCAGTCGACAAGAAAAACTGTTTTTT
j_call: TRBJ2-2; d_call: NA; clone_size: few; v_call: TRBV12-3/TRBV12-4; cdr3_aa: CASSFLARELFF; cdr3_nt: TGTGCCAGCAGTTTTTTAGCCCGGGAGCTGTTTTTT
j_call: TRBJ2-3; d_call: NA; clone_size: NA; v_call: TRBV5-1; cdr3_aa: CASSPSTVGTDTQYF; cdr3_nt: TGCGCCAGCAGCCCGTCGACAGTAGGAACAGATACGCAGTATTTT
j_call: TRBJ2-3; d_call: NA; clone_size: NA; v_call: TRBV9; cdr3_aa: CASSVEGWGRTDTQYF; cdr3_nt: TGTGCCAGCAGCGTAGAAGGTTGGGGGCGCACAGATACGCAGTATTTT
j_call: TRBJ2-1; d_call: NA; clone_size: NA; v_call: TRBV20-1; cdr3_aa: CSAIQGNFDEQFF; cdr3_nt: TGCAGTGCTATTCAAGGGAACTTCGATGAGCAGTTCTTC
j_call: TRBJ1-5; d_call: NA; clone_size: NA; v_call: TRBV12-3/TRBV12-4; cdr3_aa: CASSLDTGGNGPQHF; cdr3_nt: TGTGCCAGCAGTTTAGACACTGGTGGTAACGGACCCCAGCATTTT
j_call: TRBJ2-5; d_call: NA; clone_size: NA; v_call: TRBV5-1; cdr3_aa: CASSSRDQGTQYF; cdr3_nt: TGCGCCAGCAGCTCCCGGGACCAGGGGACCCAGTACTTC
j_call: TRBJ1-2; d_call: NA; clone_size: NA; v_call: TRBV12-5; cdr3_aa: CASGLSGPSYGYGYTF; cdr3_nt: TGTGCTAGTGGTTTGTCCGGGCCTTCTTACGGCTATGGCTACACCTTC
j_call: TRBJ2-3; d_call: NA; clone_size: NA; v_call: TRBV27; cdr3_aa: CASSLWERETQYF; cdr3_nt: TGTGCCAGCAGTTTATGGGAAAGGGAAACGCAGTATTTT
j_call: TRBJ1-1; d_call: NA; clone_size: NA; v_call: TRBV27; cdr3_aa: CASSPFYGTQNTEAFF; cdr3_nt: TGTGCCAGCAGCCCGTTTTACGGGACTCAGAACACTGAAGCTTTCTTT
j_call: TRBJ2-3; d_call: TRBD2; clone_size: NA; v_call: TRBV7-2; cdr3_aa: CASKGTSGGWDTQYF; cdr3_nt: TGTGCCAGCAAGGGTACTAGCGGGGGGTGGGATACGCAGTATTTT
j_call: TRBJ2-2; d_call: NA; clone_size: few; v_call: TRBV5-1; cdr3_aa: CASSLYQTNTGELFF; cdr3_nt: TGCGCCAGCAGCTTGTACCAGACGAACACCGGGGAGCTGTTTTTT
j_call: TRBJ1-3; d_call: TRBD1; clone_size: NA; v_call: TRBV7-3; cdr3_aa: CASSFPQGSNTIYF; cdr3_nt: TGTGCCAGCAGCTTCCCACAGGGGAGTAACACCATATATTTT
j_call: TRBJ2-7; d_call: TRBD2; clone_size: few; v_call: TRBV19; cdr3_aa: CATSAIAGAPSYEQYF; cdr3_nt: TGTGCCACCTCGGCCATAGCGGGAGCTCCTTCCTACGAGCAGTACTTC
j_call: TRBJ1-2; d_call: TRBD1; clone_size: NA; v_call: TRBV11-2; cdr3_aa: CASSPGTGRNGYTF; cdr3_nt: TGTGCCAGCAGCCCCGGGACAGGGAGGAATGGCTACACCTTC
j_call: TRBJ1-1; d_call: NA; clone_size: NA; v_call: TRBV12-3/TRBV12-4; cdr3_aa: CASSYGHLSTEAFF; cdr3_nt: TGTGCCAGCAGCTACGGCCACTTGAGCACTGAAGCTTTCTTT
j_call: TRBJ1-2; d_call: NA; clone_size: NA; v_call: TRBV29-1; cdr3_aa: CSVGPGLPNYGYTF; cdr3_nt: TGCAGCGTTGGGCCGGGACTGCCGAACTATGGCTACACCTTC
j_call: TRBJ2-5; d_call: NA; clone_size: few; v_call: TRBV29-1; cdr3_aa: CSVALVLQETQYF; cdr3_nt: TGCAGCGTTGCTTTGGTACTACAAGAGACCCAGTACTTC
j_call: TRBJ2-1; d_call: TRBD1; clone_size: NA; v_call: TRBV7-6; cdr3_aa: CASSLSPQGAAYNEQFF; cdr3_nt: TGTGCCAGCAGCTTGTCTCCACAGGGGGCCGCCTACAATGAGCAGTTCTTC